This T cell receptor beta chain was recorded in a study of CD8 T cells in ankylosing spondylitis. General study findings and limits: CD8+ disease-linked clones were present at relatively low frequencies in blood.

The CDR3 extends over 14 amino acids. Germline V lookup: CDR1 MRHNA, CDR2 SNTAGT. V was shortened by 4 bases and J by 5 bases, with 12 bases between the two germline ends. Quantitative molecular-barcoded 5'-RACE generated the TCR beta libraries. One entry per CDR3 protein, called by TCRdb with MiXCR from the 5' RACE reads. The sample yields 30,000 to 45,000 distinct CDR3 sequences, 13% seen once. This clonotype was counted ten times or more. The antigen is unknown. The material sequenced was synovial fluid, either unsorted or a sorted T cell fraction (not recorded which). This clonotype originated in a male donor with ankylosing spondylitis. The chain is built from TRBV6-4 and TRBJ2-1; D unresolved. The DNA of the CDR3 is TGTGCCAGCAGTGCGGACGCGGTCCACAATGAGCAGTTCTTC. As protein: CASSADAVHNEQFF.